This T cell receptor (beta chain) was identified in a study of regulatory T cells in long-lasting Graves disease. Documented time point: newly diagnosed GD, antithyroid drugs for less than 3 months. PBMCs were the source of the RNA used for TCR sequencing. Construction of TCR beta libraries relied on iRepertoire HTBI primers and on Arm-PCR targeting CDR3 regions. TCRdb called the multiplex PCR reads again in MiXCR, with one record for every CDR3 protein. The sample consists of fewer than 500,000 distinct CDR3 sequences, around 15% of them appearing once. The germline CDR1 and CDR2 sequences are SEHNR and FQNEAQ (reference sequence). Deletions cut 2 bases from V and 6 bases from J, with 14 bases between. This CDR3 has 15 residues. This clonotype was detected ten times or more. Separately, the same data were catalogued under a study of T cells in Graves' hyperthyroidism and ophthalmopathy.

The gene calls are TRBV7-9 and TRBJ2-1, with no clear D. The material was peripheral blood mononuclear cells (PBMCs), obtained at new diagnosis, from a patient treated with antithyroid drugs. The TCR originated in a man aged 40-55 years with Graves disease. In DNA, the CDR3 is TGTGCCAGCAGCTTATCGAGACTTCTAAGCAATGAGCAGTTCTTC. Protein sequence: CASSLSRLLSNEQFF.